The rows below give T cell receptor beta chains drawn from one sample of a study of blood T cell repertoires in COVID-19. The assay was immunoSEQ multiplex PCR, and TCRdb's table has in-frame clones only and misses some. The sample carries about 280,000 clones, about 85% recorded once. The sequencing sample was made of peripheral blood. These receptors came from a woman in her forties or fifties who had recovered from COVID-19. Each CDR3 is given with its conserved first and last residue. The order of the fields is clone size, V gene, CDR3 protein. The listing skips clone size in some rows; elsewhere it reads once, few, many or a size class.

once,TRBV7-9,CASSPFSGVGTGELFF
NA,TRBV18,CASSLDRGGDQPQHF
NA,TRBV5-5,CASSLGASASTDTQYF
NA,TRBV6-6,CASRRQERVGAKNIQYF
NA,TRBV27,CASSPEGTSGRNRAGELFF
NA,TRBV28,CASTRLSLMGEQYF
few,TRBV4-3,CASSQIGQGVMNTEAFF
NA,TRBV5-6,CASSLDRTPGYGYTF
NA,TRBV29-1,CSCSGTGNEKLFF
few,TRBV12-3/TRBV12-4,CASSSGGIAPFF
NA,TRBV6-2/TRBV6-3,CASSYYSQGAYEQYF
NA,TRBV5-1,CASSSGAEETQYF
once,TRBV27,CATSGRPDTGELFF
NA,TRBV28,CASSLPDRNNSPLHF
NA,TRBV19,CASSTVAGGGSPLHF
NA,TRBV19,CASKRSTNYGYTF
NA,TRBV28,CASSSPPTSIGTDTQYF
NA,TRBV5-1,CASSLVASVHNEQFF
few,TRBV27,CASSLYQGVNNSPLHF
NA,TRBV18,CASSPRQRDPSSYNSPLHF
NA,TRBV6-5,CASSYSIMVPGTEAFF
NA,TRBV29-1,CSALGGVQAYEQYF
NA,TRBV28,CASSSRVLGEKLFF
NA,TRBV2,CASRDRSSPLHF
NA,TRBV5-4,CASSPGRGRGFGYTF
NA,TRBV27,CASSTTGGATEAFF
NA,TRBV5-4,CAIRTNNEQFF
NA,TRBV5-5,CASSFWDLGTGELFF
NA,TRBV29-1,CSATQQGEQYF
once,TRBV2,CARVGQGRLGSEAFF
NA,TRBV7-6,CASSPQLAPGELFF
NA,TRBV7-9,CASSSTGGVYNEQFF
NA,TRBV27,CASSFSSGMGGGTYEQYF
once,TRBV27,CASSLSRNTEAFF
once,TRBV30,CAWSVLGGSGNTIYF
NA,TRBV12-3/TRBV12-4,CASSLMGGTEAFF
NA,TRBV30,CAWSVLGGGGYTF
NA,TRBV29-1,CSVTREGGYTF
NA,TRBV19,CASSPRQGRYGYTF
once,TRBV7-3,CASSLLAGVGSEQFF
NA,TRBV19,CASSIGGLASYEQYF
NA,TRBV29-1,CSVHREGYEQYF
NA,TRBV4-2,CASSQEGTGLYEQYF
NA,TRBV25-1,CASSNRANTEAFF
NA,TRBV5-1,CASSSGTSGGATAYEQYF
NA,TRBV7-2,CASSLTSGRPDTQYF
NA,TRBV4-3,CASSQDLRGGKTQYF
NA,TRBV21-1,CASSKAPETGPPEQYF